A single sample gave rise to the 17 T cell receptor beta chains below, sequenced in a study of T cell repertoires in ileal Crohn's disease. Measured with immunoSEQ multiplex PCR; TCRdb has only the in-frame clones, and not every one. Of about 13,000 clones detected, around 80% appear once; the ten largest clones hold around 4.3%. As for time point: neoterminal ileum biopsy at postoperative endoscopy, about 6 months after surgery. Sequences were obtained from ileal tissue. The receptors were gathered from an adult with Crohn's disease.

By share, this clone counts as medium-sized. The chain is built from TRBV18 and TRBJ2-5, with D perhaps TRBD2 (5 bases). The V and J ends lost 2 bases and 4 bases respectively, with 5 bases between them. The CDR3 runs 12 residues. Germline V gene data show CDR1 as KGHSH and CDR2 as LQKENI. CDR3 amino acids: CASSPTRETQYF. CDR3 bases: TGTGCCAGCTCACCAACTAGAGAGACCCAGTACTTC.

The chain recombines TRBV18 with TRBJ1-5; TRBD1 matches 8 bases. The CDR3 runs to 15 residues. Looked up from germline, CDR1 is KGHSH and CDR2 is LQKENI. Trimming removed 5 bases from V and 5 bases from J; junction bases left unmatched: 8. The CDR3 loop is CASSGGTGVYQPQHF. The CDR3 region has the DNA TGTGCCAGCTCAGGGGGGACAGGTGTATATCAGCCCCAGCATTTT.

V and J are TRBV2 and TRBJ2-3, with 8 nucleotides matching TRBD2. After removal of 8 bases from V and 3 bases from J, the junction contained 7 bases not matched to a gene. The CDR3 has 14 residues. Germline CDR1 SNHLY, CDR2 FYNNEI. This CDR3 is CASSNGRATDTQYF. Written as DNA, the CDR3 is TGTGCCAGCTCGAACGGGAGGGCGACAGATACGCAGTATTTT.

A single count supports this clone. The chain carries TRBV30 and TRBJ2-7; the match to TRBD2 covers 9 bases. J was trimmed by 4 bases and V by 0 bases; bases with no gene match: 10. The CDR3 is 16 amino acids. In germline, CDR1 is GTSNPN, CDR2 SVGIG (reference sequence). CDR3: CAWSVPLAGGGYEQYF. The CDR3 bases are TGTGCCTGGAGTGTACCCCTGGCGGGAGGGGGGTACGAGCAGTACTTC. Using reference TRBV30 and TRBJ2-7 for the parts outside the CDR3, the full variable domain is SQTIHQWPATLVQPVGSPLSLECTVEGTSNPNLYWYRQAAGRGLQLLFYSVGIGQISSEVPQNLSASRPQDRQFILSSKKLLLSDSGFYLCAWSVPLAGGGYEQYFGPGTRLTVT.

The genes are TRBV11-2 and TRBJ2-4; TRBD2 aligns across 7 bases. This CDR3 contains 14 residues. The ends lost 3 bases at V and 9 bases at J; junction bases unmatched: 8. Germline CDR1 reads SGHAT; CDR2 reads FQNNGV. The CDR3 reads CASSLGGEFVIQYF. The CDR3 nucleotides are TGTGCCAGCAGCTTGGGGGGGGAGTTTGTCATTCAGTACTTC.

V is TRBV4-1 and J is TRBJ2-2; no definite D call. V gave up 8 bases and J gave up 3 bases, with 10 bases separating them. This CDR3 is 13 amino acids long. The germline V gene has CDR1 MGHRA and CDR2 YSYEKL. Here the CDR3 DNA reads TGCGCCAGCCGGGTCCGGGACACCGGGGAGCTGTTTTTT. Amino acids: CASRVRDTGELFF.

This clone was picked up a small number of times. For the CDR3, the DNA is TGTGCCAGCAGCCCCGGGACAGGGGGCAGGAGGCAGTACTTC. This codes for CASSPGTGGRRQYF. The chain has TRBV7-9 and TRBJ2-7; TRBD1 agrees at 12 bases. The CDR3 runs 14 residues. V gave up 5 bases and J gave up 9 bases; unmatched junction bases: 8. Looked up from germline, CDR1 is SEHNR and CDR2 is FQNEAQ (reference sequence).

The rearrangement uses TRBV5-1 and TRBJ1-2; D may be TRBD1 (5 bases). The germline V and J ends were trimmed by 0 bases and 0 bases, with 12 bases remaining between them. From germline, CDR1 is SGHRS and CDR2 YFSETQ. This CDR3 contains 16 residues. CDR3 nucleotide sequence: TGCGCCAGCAGCTTGGCCACGGTAGGGGCTAACTATGGCTACACCTTC. Its translation is CASSLATVGANYGYTF.

This clone was recorded a few times. The chain couples TRBV29-1 to TRBJ2-5, with 9 bases identical to TRBD2. Per the germline V gene, CDR1 is SQVTM and CDR2 is ANQGSEA. The length of the CDR3 is 14 residues. V gave up 3 bases and J gave up 9 bases; unmatched junction bases: 11. DNA of the CDR3: TGCAGCGTTGAGGTAACGAGGACTAGCGATCCCCAGTACTTC. It codes for CSVEVTRTSDPQYF.

There are a few counts of this clone. The chain is built from TRBV7-9 and TRBJ1-1, with TRBD1 matching 10 bases. The junction had 10 bases not matched to a gene; V was cut back by 3 bases and J by 3 bases. CDR1 and CDR2 (germline): SEHNR, FQNEAQ (reference sequence). CDR3 size: 17 residues. CDR3 protein: CASSLLGTGEGDTEAFF. CDR3 DNA sequence: TGTGCCAGCAGCTTGCTAGGGACAGGGGAGGGTGACACTGAAGCTTTCTTT.

A note on this clone: Mismatch with germline at one junction end may stem from a read error. The V gene is TRBV7-7, the J gene TRBJ2-5, with D possibly matching TRBD2 (5 bases). Germline CDR1 reads SSHAT; CDR2 reads FNYEAQ (reference sequence). There are 14 residues in the CDR3. The CDR3 here is CASSLDSVGETQYF. The CDR3 nucleotides read TGTGCTAGCAGCTTAGATAGCGTAGGGGAGACCCAGTACTTC.

The chain links TRBV11-2 to TRBJ1-1; 9 bases are a match to TRBD1. The J segment lost 0 bases and the V segment lost 5 bases, leaving 10 bases of the junction unmatched. The CDR3 extends over 17 amino acids. Germline values: CDR1 SGHAT, CDR2 FQNNGV. The CDR3 is CASSPRQGGIMNTEAFF. CDR3 DNA: TGTGCCAGCAGCCCCAGACAGGGGGGGATTATGAACACTGAAGCTTTCTTT.

The chain recombines TRBV11-2 with TRBJ1-1; TRBD1 matches at 10 bases. The CDR3 sequence is 16 residues long. Germline CDR1 is SGHAT and CDR2 is FQNNGV. V trimming: 4 bases; J trimming: 3 bases; junction bases outside the gene matches: 8. CDR3 bases: TGTGCCAGCAGCTCCCGGGACAGGGGCCCTCACACTGAAGCTTTCTTT. It specifies CASSSRDRGPHTEAFF.

The rearrangement joins TRBV14 to TRBJ1-1; a weak D match, TRBD1 (5 bases). V lost 1 base and J 0 bases, leaving 6 bases between the germline ends. The CDR3 is 14 residues long. Germline V gene lookup returns CDR1 SGHDN and CDR2 FVKESK. Here the CDR3 reads CASSQAGMNTEAFF. DNA of the CDR3: TGTGCCAGCAGCCAAGCAGGGATGAACACTGAAGCTTTCTTT.

The chain combines TRBV29-1 with TRBJ2-7; perhaps TRBD1 as D (6 bases). With 3 bases removed from V and 7 bases from J, the gap between germline ends came to 13 bases. Germline lookup yields CDR1 SQVTM and CDR2 ANQGSEA. The CDR3 covers 12 residues. The CDR3 coding sequence is TGCAGCGTTGACCAGGGGAGTGGGGAGCAGTACTTC. It translates to CSVDQGSGEQYF.

J is TRBJ2-7 and V is TRBV6-6; 8 positions match TRBD2. There are 14 residues in the CDR3. Losses at the gene ends were 6 bases for V and 3 bases for J; bases not matched to a gene: 7. Germline V gene data show CDR1 as MNHNY and CDR2 as SVGAGI (reference sequence). For the CDR3, the DNA is TGTGCCAGCAGCCAACCCGCGGGGGGCTACGAGCAGTACTTC. This translates into CASSQPAGGYEQYF.

CDR3 sequence reads: CASSVSYGGQGQETQYF. For the CDR3, the DNA is TGTGCCAGCAGCGTCTCATACGGGGGGCAGGGGCAAGAGACCCAGTACTTC. The V and J genes are TRBV9 and TRBJ2-5, with D maybe TRBD2 (7 bases). There are 17 residues in the CDR3. Trimming pared 2 bases from V and 2 bases from J, leaving 19 bases between. Germline assignment: CDR1 SGDLS and CDR2 YYNGEE.